This T cell receptor beta chain was observed in a study of identical twins. Study findings and constraints: Beta out-of-frame sequences showed weaker excess twin sharing. The authors drew conclusions from cross-sectional statistical analysis rather than following the same donors.

Details on this clonotype: The antigen remains undetermined.

The CDR3 spans 13 residues. Germline values: CDR1 SGHAT, CDR2 FQNNGV. V lost 3 bases to trimming and J lost 9 bases, with 12 bases between them. The cDNA had a unique molecular identifier and a template-switch universal primer site. Via MiXCR, TCRdb re-called the 5' RACE reads, giving one row per CDR3 protein. In the table there are 200,000 to 250,000 distinct CDR3 sequences, roughly 13% of which are singletons. The data were also submitted as part of a second study, on yellow fever vaccine responses in identical twins.

Input material: memory (CD45RO+) T cells sorted from blood. This sequence originates from a woman in her late teens or twenties in good health. The genes are TRBV11-2 and TRBJ2-1; D unresolved. The DNA of the CDR3 is TGTGCCAGCAGCTTTCTTAAGGGTGGTGAGCAGTTCTTC. Its translation: CASSFLKGGEQFF.